The 3 T cell receptor beta chains below all came from one sample that was sequenced in a study of PD-L1 blockade in urothelial cancer. Some clones are missing from TCRdb's copy, which holds only in-frame ones; the method was immunoSEQ multiplex PCR. Of tens of thousands of clones in the sample, 84% were seen once. Time point of the sample: pretreatment peripheral blood. The sequencing here drew on PBMCs, taken around atezolizumab (anti-PD-L1) treatment. The receptors originated from a man aged 50-60 years with urothelial cancer.

This sequence joins TRBV7-7 and TRBJ2-1; weak D call: TRBD2 (6 bases). The germline V gene encodes CDR1 SSHAT and CDR2 FNYEAQ (reference sequence). Trimming took 3 bases from V and 2 from J, leaving 8 bases between them. This CDR3 comprises 14 residues. In DNA, the CDR3 is TGTGCCAGCAGCTTCGGGGGTCCCTACAATGAGCAGTTCTTC. It specifies CASSFGGPYNEQFF.

The rearrangement joins TRBV18 to TRBJ2-3, with D possibly matching TRBD2 (6 bases). The CDR3 covers 13 residues. Germline CDR1 is KGHSH and CDR2 is LQKENI. V lost 6 bases and J 2 bases, leaving 9 bases between the germline ends. The CDR3 DNA reads TGTGCCAGCTCCCCGGGAGACACAGATACGCAGTATTTT. It encodes CASSPGDTDTQYF.

This chain links TRBV9 with TRBJ2-7, with D possibly TRBD1 on 6 matching bases. From germline, CDR1 is SGDLS and CDR2 YYNGEE. Deletions cut 0 bases from V and 2 bases from J, with 15 bases between. The CDR3 covers 16 residues. CDR3: CASSVDSGDFTYEQYF. CDR3 coding DNA: TGTGCCAGCAGCGTAGACTCAGGGGATTTTACCTACGAGCAGTACTTC.